This T cell receptor beta chain appears in the sequencing data of a study of cytomegalovirus exposure and HLA in healthy donors. Study-level results: According to a subsequent analysis, TCR clusters identified in the first cohort showed a tendency to co-occur across the 100 to 150 validation repertoires.

Details on this clone: Its specificity is not known.

V lost 3 bases and J 2 bases, leaving 11 bases between the germline ends. The CDR3 spans 15 residues. Germline CDR1 MNHEY, CDR2 SMNVEV (reference sequence). From the roughly 110-subject validation cohort, which was separate from the roughly 700-subject first cohort, the donors were drawn. Measured with immunoSEQ multiplex PCR; TCRdb has only the in-frame clones, and not every one. The sample records around 190,000 clones, approximately 85% being singletons. This sequence was found in a woman in her late teens or twenties in good health and CMV-seronegative. Source material: PBMCs. V is TRBV27 and J is TRBJ1-3; D is ambiguous. The CDR3 DNA sequence: TGTGCCAGCAGTTTCATTGGCACGCCTGGAAACACCATATATTTT. Translating gives CASSFIGTPGNTIYF.